This section outlines one T cell receptor beta chain sequence together with its context. The record originates from a study of shared clonotypes between healthy human individuals. Study background: Per-donor plates numbered three CD4 naive, three CD4 memory, two CD8 naive and one CD8 memory.

V lost 5 bases and J lost 2, with 16 bases in between. Germline loops: CDR1 SGHVS, CDR2 FQNEAQ. The CDR3 runs to 15 residues. Sequenced by immunoSEQ multiplex PCR; TCRdb stores in-frame clones only, minus some. The profile shows more than 1,200,000 clones, 98% to 99% of them singletons. The receptor was isolated from a man aged 25-45 years in good health. The chain is built from TRBV7-8 and TRBJ2-7, with D perhaps TRBD2 (6 bases). Input material: naive CD4+ T cells sorted from blood. The subset was: CD45RA+ positively selected. This CDR3 is CASSREVAATYEQYF. CDR3 bases: TGTGCCAGCAGCCGCGAGGTAGCGGCAACCTACGAGCAGTACTTC. Complete variable domain (other parts from reference TRBV7-8 and TRBJ2-7): GAGVSQSPRYKVAKRGQDVALRCDPISGHVSLFWYQQALGQGPEFLTYFQNEAQLDKSGLPSDRFFAERPEGSVSTLKIQRTQQEDSAVYLCASSREVAATYEQYFGPGTRLTVT.